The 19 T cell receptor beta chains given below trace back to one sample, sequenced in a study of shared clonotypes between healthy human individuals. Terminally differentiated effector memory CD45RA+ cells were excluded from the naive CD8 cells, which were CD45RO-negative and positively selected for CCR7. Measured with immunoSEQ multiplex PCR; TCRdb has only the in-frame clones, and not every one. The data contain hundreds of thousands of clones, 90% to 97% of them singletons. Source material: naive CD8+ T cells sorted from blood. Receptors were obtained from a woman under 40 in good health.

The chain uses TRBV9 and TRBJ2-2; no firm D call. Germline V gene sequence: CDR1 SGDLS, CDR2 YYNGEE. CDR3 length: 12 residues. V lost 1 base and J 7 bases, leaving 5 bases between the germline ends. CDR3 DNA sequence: TGTGCCAGCAGCGTAATCGGCGGGGAGCTGTTTTTT. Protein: CASSVIGGELFF.

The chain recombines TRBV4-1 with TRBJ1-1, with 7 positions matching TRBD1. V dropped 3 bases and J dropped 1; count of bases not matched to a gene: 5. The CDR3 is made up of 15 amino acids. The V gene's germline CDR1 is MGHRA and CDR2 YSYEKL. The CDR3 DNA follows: TGCGCCAGCAGCCATCCCGGGACAGCGAACACTGAAGCTTTCTTT. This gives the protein CASSHPGTANTEAFF.

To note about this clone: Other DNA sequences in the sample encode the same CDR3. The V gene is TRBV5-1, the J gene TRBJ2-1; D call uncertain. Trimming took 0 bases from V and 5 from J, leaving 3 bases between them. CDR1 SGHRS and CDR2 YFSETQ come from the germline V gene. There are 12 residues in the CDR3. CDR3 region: CASSLGNNEQFF. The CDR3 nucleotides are TGCGCCAGCAGCTTGGGAAACAATGAGCAGTTCTTC.

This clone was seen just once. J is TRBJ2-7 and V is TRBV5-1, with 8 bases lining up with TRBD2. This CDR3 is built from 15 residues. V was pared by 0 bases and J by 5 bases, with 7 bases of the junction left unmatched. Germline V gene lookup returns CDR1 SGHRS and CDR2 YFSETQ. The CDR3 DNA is TGCGCCAGCAGCTTGGCCCGGGGGGGCATGAACGAGCAGTACTTC. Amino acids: CASSLARGGMNEQYF. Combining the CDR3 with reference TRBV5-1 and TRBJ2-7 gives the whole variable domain KAGVTQTPRYLIKTRGQQVTLSCSPISGHRSVSWYQQTPGQGLQFLFEYFSETQRNKGNFPGRFSGRQFSNSRSEMNVSTLELGDSALYLCASSLARGGMNEQYFGPGTRLTVT.

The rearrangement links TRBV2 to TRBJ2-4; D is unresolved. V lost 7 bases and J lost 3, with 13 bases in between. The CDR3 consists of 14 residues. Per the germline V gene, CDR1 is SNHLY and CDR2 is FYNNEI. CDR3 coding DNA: TGTGCCAGCATGCTGGGCATAGGCAAAAACATTCAGTACTTC. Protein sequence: CASMLGIGKNIQYF.

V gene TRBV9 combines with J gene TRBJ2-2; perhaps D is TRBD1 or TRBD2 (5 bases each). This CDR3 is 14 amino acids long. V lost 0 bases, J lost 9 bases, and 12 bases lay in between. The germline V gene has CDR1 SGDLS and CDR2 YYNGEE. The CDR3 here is CASSVDGGARELFF. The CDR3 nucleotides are TGTGCCAGCAGCGTAGATGGGGGAGCACGGGAGCTGTTTTTT.

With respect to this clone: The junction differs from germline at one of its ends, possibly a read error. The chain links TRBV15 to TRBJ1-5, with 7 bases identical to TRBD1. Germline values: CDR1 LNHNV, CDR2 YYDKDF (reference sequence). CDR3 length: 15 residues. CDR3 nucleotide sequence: TGTGCCACCAGAAGAGACAGGGCAGTCAATCAGCCCCAGCATTTT. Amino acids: CATRRDRAVNQPQHF.

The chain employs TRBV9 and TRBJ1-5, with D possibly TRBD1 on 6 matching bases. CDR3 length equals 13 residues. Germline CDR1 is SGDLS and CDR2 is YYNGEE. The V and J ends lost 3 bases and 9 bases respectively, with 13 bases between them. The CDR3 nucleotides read TGTGCCAGCAGCGCCAGGGGTGGGGGGCCCCAGCATTTT. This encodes CASSARGGGPQHF.

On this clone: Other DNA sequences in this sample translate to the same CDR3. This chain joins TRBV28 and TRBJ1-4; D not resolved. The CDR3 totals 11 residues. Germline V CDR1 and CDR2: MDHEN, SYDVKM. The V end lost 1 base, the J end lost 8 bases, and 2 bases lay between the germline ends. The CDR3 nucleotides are TGTGCCAGCAGTTTATCCGAAAAACTGTTTTTT. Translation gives CASSLSEKLFF.

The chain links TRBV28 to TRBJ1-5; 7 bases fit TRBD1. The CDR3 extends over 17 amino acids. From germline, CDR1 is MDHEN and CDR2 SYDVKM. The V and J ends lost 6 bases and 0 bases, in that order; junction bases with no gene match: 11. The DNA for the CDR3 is TGTGCCAGCAGCCCCCGACAGGGCAGGTTTAGCAATCAGCCCCAGCATTTT. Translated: CASSPRQGRFSNQPQHF.

DNA for the CDR3: TGCAGCGTTGTCGACAGGGGGCTCTCTGGGGCCAACGTCCTGACTTTC. Protein sequence: CSVVDRGLSGANVLTF. The rearrangement uses TRBV29-1 and TRBJ2-6; 10 bases align to TRBD1. The CDR3 runs to 16 residues. The ends lost 4 bases at V and 0 bases at J; junction bases unmatched: 3. Germline V gene sequence: CDR1 SQVTM, CDR2 ANQGSEA.

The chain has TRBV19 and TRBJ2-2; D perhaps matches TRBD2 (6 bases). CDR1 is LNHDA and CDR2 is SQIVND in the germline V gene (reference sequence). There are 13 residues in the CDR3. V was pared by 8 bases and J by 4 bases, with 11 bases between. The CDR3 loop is CASGTAGTGELFF. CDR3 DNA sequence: TGTGCCAGTGGCACAGCGGGCACCGGGGAGCTGTTTTTT.

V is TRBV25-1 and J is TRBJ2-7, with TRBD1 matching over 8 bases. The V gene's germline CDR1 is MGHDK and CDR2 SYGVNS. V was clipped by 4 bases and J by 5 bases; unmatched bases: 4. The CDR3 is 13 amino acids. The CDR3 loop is CASSGRGLHEQYF. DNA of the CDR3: TGTGCCAGCAGTGGCAGGGGGCTCCACGAGCAGTACTTC.

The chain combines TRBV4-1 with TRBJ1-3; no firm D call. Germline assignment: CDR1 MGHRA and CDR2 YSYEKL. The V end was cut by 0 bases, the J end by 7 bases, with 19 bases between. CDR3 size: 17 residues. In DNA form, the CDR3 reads TGCGCCAGCAGCCAAGATCCTTTCCCGGCTGAAGGTAACACCATATATTTT. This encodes CASSQDPFPAEGNTIYF.

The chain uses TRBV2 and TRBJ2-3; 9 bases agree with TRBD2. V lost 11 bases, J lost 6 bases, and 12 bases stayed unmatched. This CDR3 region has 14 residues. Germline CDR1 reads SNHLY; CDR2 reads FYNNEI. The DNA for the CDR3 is TGTGCCGTCGAGCGGGAGGTAAACTATGATACGCAGTATTTT. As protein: CAVEREVNYDTQYF.

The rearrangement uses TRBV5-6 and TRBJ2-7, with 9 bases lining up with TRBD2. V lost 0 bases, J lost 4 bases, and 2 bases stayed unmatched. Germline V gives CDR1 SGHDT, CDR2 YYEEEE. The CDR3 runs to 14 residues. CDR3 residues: CASSLALAGYEQYF. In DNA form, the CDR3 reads TGTGCCAGCAGCTTGGCGCTAGCGGGATACGAGCAGTACTTC. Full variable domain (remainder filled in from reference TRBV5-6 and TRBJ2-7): DAGVTQSPTHLIKTRGQQVTLRCSPKSGHDTVSWYQQALGQGPQFIFQYYEEEERQRGNFPDRFSGHQFPNYSSELNVNALLLGDSALYLCASSLALAGYEQYFGPGTRLTVT.

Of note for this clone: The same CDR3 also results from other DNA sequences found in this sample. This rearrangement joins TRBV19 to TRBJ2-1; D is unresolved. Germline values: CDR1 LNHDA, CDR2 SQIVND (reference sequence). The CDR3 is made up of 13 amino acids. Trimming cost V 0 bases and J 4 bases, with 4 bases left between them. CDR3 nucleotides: TGTGCCAGTAGTATAGACAGGTACAATGAGCAGTTCTTC. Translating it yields CASSIDRYNEQFF.

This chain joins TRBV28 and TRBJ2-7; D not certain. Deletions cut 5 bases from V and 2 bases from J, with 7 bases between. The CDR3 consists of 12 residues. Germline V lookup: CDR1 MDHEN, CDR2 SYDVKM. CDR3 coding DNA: TGTGCCAGCAGTCAAGTAGCCTACGAGCAGTACTTC. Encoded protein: CASSQVAYEQYF.

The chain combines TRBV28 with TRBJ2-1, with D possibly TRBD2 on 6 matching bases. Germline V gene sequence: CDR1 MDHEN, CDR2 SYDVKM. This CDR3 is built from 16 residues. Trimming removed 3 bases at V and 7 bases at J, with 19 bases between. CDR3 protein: CASSFQLAFPGNEQFF. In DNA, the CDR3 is TGTGCCAGCAGTTTTCAACTAGCTTTCCCGGGGAATGAGCAGTTCTTC.